This TCR beta chain was obtained from a study of early T cells in non-severe SARS-CoV-2 infection (dated by TCRdb to 2020 to 2023). Notes on the research overall: Because TCR sequencing was done on bulk RNA from unsorted whole blood, the alpha and beta chains could not be paired. The full study reports these points: VDJdb matching was skewed toward anti-spike CD8 responses and likely underestimated virus-specific expansions by missing private and CD4 specificities.

The study was a case-control design nested within a healthcare worker cohort in London, UK, with weekly nasopharyngeal swab PCR tests and blood sampling. Healthcare workers were recruited during the week of the UK lockdown, between 23 and 31 March 2020, and followed weekly for up to roughly 15 weeks. For this clonotype: The antigen it binds to is not known. No much larger clone exists at a distance of one base, and base qualities are not known.

The library was built by means of 5' RACE. The listed sequencing device is NextSeq 500. In the TCR library protocol, unique molecular identifiers were attached to individual cDNA molecules to correct for PCR bias and sequencing error. TCR alpha and beta chains were both sequenced, and the abundances of alpha and beta sequences in each sample were closely correlated with each other. Per the source publication's procedure: V gene, J gene and CDR3 annotation of TCR sequences was performed with Decombinator V4. Expanded TCRs were defined as changing significantly between any two time points under a Poisson model with p below 0.0001. TCR abundances were normalised to the total number of TCRs sequenced per sample and expressed as counts per million. TRAV1-2 paired with TRAJ12, TRAJ20 or TRAJ33 defined MAIT TCRs, while TRAV10 paired with TRAJ18 defined iNKT TCRs. VDJdb, accessed on 1 November 2021, was searched for TCRs annotated for CMV, EBV and SARS-CoV-2, and TCRs annotated for more than one antigen were excluded. The public reads were run again by TCRdb, first through fastp at Q25 and then through MiXCR, and only productive beta chains were kept. Each record represents a unique CDR3 protein, reported with the most common genes and DNA among its rows. These V and J calls originate from TCRdb's pipeline instead of the authors' own analysis. The sample includes 55,000 to 80,000 distinct CDR3 sequences, with approximately 10% observed a single time. The leading ten clones occupy 3.8% of the sample.

Reading from cysteine to phenylalanine, the CDR3 counts 11 amino acids. Only the CDR3 portion is preserved as DNA: 33 bases, with reading frame beginning at the first base. Trimming costs V 5 bases and J 5 bases, and their ends lie 9 bases apart. The CDR1 and CDR2 encoded by the germline V gene are SQVTM and ANQGSEA. The sequencing input was whole blood. Here the chain combines TRBV29-1 and TRBJ2-5; the D gene assignment is ambiguous. This clonotype originated in an adult who was a healthcare worker with PCR-confirmed SARS-CoV-2 infection or an uninfected control (not recorded which). CDR3 sequence: CSVSAPETQYF. The bases are TGCAGCGTTTCCGCCCCGGAGACCCAGTACTTC.